Included here is one T cell receptor (beta chain) sequence, with context. This entry comes from a study of blood T cell repertoires in COVID-19. Study information: Sources were T cells, B-cell-depleted T cells, or PBMCs; the material itself was cDNA or gDNA.

Study processing details: By means of reference gene primer amplification, nucleated cell counts were estimated. Sequenced by immunoSEQ multiplex PCR; TCRdb stores in-frame clones only, minus some. D and trimming were read from the DNA, whereas the V and J calls and clone size are those reported in that table. The sample lists about 150,000 clones; approximately 90% were seen once. Sequencing input: peripheral blood. The clonotype was recovered from a man aged 18 to 30 with COVID-19, enrolled during active disease.

The CDR3: CASSSWVAGVHGELFF. CDR3 coding DNA: TGTGCCAGCTCGTCGTGGGTAGCGGGAGTTCACGGGGAGCTGTTTTTT. V gene TRBV28 combines with J gene TRBJ2-2; 9 bases are shared with TRBD2. The CDR3 totals 16 residues. V was clipped by 8 bases and J by 7 bases; unmatched bases: 14. Germline lookup yields CDR1 MDHEN and CDR2 SYDVKM.